Given below is one T cell receptor beta chain in context. Its specificity is unknown. Germline V gives CDR1 KGHSH, CDR2 LQKENI. V lost 3 bases and J lost 2; bases outside the gene matches: 8. The CDR3 is 16 amino acids. The data are from a study of identical twins. Whole-study findings and limits: Beta clonotypes that were abundant in cord blood contained fewer insertions, a pattern absent from memory repertoires.

From the 5' RACE reads, TCRdb called clonotypes with MiXCR, one entry per CDR3 protein. The sample records 250,000 to 350,000 distinct CDR3 sequences, roughly 10% being singletons. This sample was also put to use in a study of yellow fever vaccine responses in identical twins. That paper adds: Twins' vaccine T cell response reportedly seemed partly convergent, partly personalized.

The receptor's source is a woman aged 18-29 years in good health. The sequencing sample was made of CD8+ T cells sorted from blood. This chain connects TRBV18 to TRBJ2-5; 8 bases fit TRBD2. The CDR3: CASSPESGGVQETQYF. CDR3 coding DNA: TGTGCCAGCTCACCGGAAAGCGGGGGAGTACAAGAGACCCAGTACTTC.